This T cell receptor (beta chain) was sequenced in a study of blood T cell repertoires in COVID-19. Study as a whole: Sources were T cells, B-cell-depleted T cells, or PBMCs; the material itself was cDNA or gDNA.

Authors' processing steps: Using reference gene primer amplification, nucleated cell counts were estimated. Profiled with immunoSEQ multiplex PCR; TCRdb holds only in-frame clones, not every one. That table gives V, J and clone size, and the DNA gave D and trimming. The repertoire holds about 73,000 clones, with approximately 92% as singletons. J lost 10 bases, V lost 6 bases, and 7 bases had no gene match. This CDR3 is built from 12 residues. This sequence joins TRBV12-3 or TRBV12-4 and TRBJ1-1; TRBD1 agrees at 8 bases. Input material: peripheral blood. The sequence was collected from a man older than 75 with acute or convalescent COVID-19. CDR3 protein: CASRSRTGRAFF. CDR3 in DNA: TGTGCCAGCAGGAGCCGGACAGGGCGAGCTTTCTTT.